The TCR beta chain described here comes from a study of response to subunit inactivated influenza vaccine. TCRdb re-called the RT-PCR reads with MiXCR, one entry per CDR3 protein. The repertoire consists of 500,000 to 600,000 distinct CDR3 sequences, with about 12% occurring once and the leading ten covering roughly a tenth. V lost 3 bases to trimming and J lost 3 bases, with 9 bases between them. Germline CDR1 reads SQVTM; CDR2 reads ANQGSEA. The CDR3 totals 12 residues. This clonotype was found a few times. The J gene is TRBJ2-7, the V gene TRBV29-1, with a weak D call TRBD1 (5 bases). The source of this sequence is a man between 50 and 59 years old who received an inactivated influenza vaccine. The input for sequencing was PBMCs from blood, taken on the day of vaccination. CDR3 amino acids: CSVEWQGYEQYF. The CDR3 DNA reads TGCAGCGTTGAGTGGCAGGGCTACGAGCAGTACTTC.